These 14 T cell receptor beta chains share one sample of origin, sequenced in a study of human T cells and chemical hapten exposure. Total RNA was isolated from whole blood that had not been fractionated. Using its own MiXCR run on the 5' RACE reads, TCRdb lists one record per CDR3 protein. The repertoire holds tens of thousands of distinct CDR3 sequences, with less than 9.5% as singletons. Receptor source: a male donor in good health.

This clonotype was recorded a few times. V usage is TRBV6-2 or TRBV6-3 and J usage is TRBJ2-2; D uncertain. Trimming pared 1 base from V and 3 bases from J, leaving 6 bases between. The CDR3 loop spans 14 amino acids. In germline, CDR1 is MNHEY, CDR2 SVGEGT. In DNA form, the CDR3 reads TGTGCCAGCAGTTACTTCGGTTACACCGGGGAGCTGTTTTTT. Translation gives CASSYFGYTGELFF.

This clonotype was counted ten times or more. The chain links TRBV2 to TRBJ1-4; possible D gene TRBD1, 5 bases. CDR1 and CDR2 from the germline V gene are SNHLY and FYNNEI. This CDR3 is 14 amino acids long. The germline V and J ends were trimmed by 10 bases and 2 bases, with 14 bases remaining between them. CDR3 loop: CANRRAVTNEKLFF. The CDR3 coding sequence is TGTGCCAACAGGCGGGCAGTCACTAATGAAAAACTGTTTTTT. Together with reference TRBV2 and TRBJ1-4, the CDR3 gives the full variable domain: EPEVTQTPSHQVTQMGQEVILRCVPISNHLYFYWYRQILGQKVEFLVSFYNNEISEKSEIFDDQFSVERPDGSNFTLKIRSTKLEDSAMYFCANRRAVTNEKLFFGSGTQLSVL.

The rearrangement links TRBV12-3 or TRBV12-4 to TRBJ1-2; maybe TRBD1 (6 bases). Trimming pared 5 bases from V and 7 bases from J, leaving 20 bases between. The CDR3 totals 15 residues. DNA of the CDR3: TGTGCCAGCAGTCACCGGGACAACGCTCTGAGTGGCTACACCTTC. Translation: CASSHRDNALSGYTF.

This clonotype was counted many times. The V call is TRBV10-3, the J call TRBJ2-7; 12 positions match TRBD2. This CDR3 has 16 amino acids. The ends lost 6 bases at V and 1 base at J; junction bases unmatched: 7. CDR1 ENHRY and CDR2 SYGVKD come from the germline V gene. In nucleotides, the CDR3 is TGTGCCATCAGCGATCTAGCGGGAGGGCCGTCCTACGAGCAGTACTTC. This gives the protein CAISDLAGGPSYEQYF.

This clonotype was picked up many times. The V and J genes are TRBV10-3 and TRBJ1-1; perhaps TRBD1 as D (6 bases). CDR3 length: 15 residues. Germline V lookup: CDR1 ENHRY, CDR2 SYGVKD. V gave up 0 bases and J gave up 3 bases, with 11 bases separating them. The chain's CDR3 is CAISESQGVDTEAFF. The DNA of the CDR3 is TGTGCCATCAGTGAGTCACAGGGAGTGGACACTGAAGCTTTCTTT.

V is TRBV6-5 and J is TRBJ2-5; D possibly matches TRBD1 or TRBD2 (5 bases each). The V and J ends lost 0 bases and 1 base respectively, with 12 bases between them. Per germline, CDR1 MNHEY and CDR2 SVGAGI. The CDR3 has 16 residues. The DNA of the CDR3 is TGTGCCAGCAGTTACTCGGTGCCGGGGACCCAAGAGACCCAGTACTTC. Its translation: CASSYSVPGTQETQYF.

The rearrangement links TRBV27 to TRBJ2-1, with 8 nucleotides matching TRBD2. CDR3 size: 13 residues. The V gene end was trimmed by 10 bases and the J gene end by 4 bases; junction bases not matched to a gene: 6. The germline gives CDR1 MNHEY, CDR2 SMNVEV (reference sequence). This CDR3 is CATRAGGYNEQFF. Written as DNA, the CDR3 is TGTGCCACCAGGGCGGGGGGATACAATGAGCAGTTCTTC.

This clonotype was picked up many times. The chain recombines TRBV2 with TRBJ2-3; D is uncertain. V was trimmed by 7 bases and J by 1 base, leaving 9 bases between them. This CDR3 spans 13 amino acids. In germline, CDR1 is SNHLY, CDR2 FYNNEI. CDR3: CASNRLGTDTQYF. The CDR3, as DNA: TGTGCCAGCAACCGGTTGGGCACAGATACGCAGTATTTT.

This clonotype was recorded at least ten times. The CDR3 loop reads CATSSRGQAEAFF. CDR3 DNA sequence: TGTGCCACCAGCTCGAGAGGACAGGCTGAAGCTTTCTTT. J is TRBJ1-1 and V is TRBV15; 7 nucleotides match TRBD1. The CDR3 runs 13 residues. CDR1 and CDR2 (germline): LNHNV, YYDKDF (reference sequence). V lost 5 bases and J lost 6; bases outside the gene matches: 6.

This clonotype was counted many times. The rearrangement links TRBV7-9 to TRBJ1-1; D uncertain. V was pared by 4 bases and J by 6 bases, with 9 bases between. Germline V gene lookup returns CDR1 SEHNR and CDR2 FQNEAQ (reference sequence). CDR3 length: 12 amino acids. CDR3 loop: CASSSGRSEAFF. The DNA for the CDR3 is TGTGCCAGCAGCTCCGGACGTTCTGAAGCTTTCTTT.

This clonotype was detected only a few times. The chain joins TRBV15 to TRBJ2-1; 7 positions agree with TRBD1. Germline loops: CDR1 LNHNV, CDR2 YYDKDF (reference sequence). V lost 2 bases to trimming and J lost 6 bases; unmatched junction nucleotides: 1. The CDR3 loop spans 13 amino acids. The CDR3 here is CATSRRDSNEQFF. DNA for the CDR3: TGTGCCACCAGCAGACGGGACAGCAATGAGCAGTTCTTC.

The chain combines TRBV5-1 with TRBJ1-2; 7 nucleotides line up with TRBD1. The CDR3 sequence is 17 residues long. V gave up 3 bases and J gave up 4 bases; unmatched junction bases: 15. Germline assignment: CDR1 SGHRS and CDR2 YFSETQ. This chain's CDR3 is CASSSHHQQGSFYGYTF. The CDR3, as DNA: TGCGCCAGCAGCTCCCATCACCAACAGGGGTCCTTCTATGGCTACACCTTC. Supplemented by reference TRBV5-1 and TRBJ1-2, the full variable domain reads KAGVTQTPRYLIKTRGQQVTLSCSPISGHRSVSWYQQTPGQGLQFLFEYFSETQRNKGNFPGRFSGRQFSNSRSEMNVSTLELGDSALYLCASSSHHQQGSFYGYTFGSGTRLTVV.

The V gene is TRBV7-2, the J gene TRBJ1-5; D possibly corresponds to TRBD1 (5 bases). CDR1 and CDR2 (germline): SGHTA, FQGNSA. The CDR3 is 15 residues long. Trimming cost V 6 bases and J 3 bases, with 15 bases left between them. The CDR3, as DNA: TGTGCCAGCAGTCCGGGAGCAGGGTACAATCAGCCCCAGCATTTT. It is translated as CASSPGAGYNQPQHF.

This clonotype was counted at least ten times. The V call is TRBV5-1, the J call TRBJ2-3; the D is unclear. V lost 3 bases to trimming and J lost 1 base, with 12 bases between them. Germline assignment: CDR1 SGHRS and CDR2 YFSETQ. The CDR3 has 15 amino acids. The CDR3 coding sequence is TGCGCCAGCAGCTGGAGTTCGCAGGGCACAGATACGCAGTATTTT. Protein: CASSWSSQGTDTQYF.